Listed below are T cell receptor beta chains from one sample, sequenced in a study of blood T cell repertoires in COVID-19. Assay: immunoSEQ multiplex PCR; the TCRdb copy retains only in-frame clones and omits some. There are approximately 150,000 clones in the sample; around four fifths occur only once, and 13% lies in the top ten. The sequenced material came from peripheral blood. The receptor source for this set is a man aged 70-80 years who had recovered from COVID-19. Both conserved end residues are part of each CDR3. A D gene is named only where the DNA matches it firmly. Size values are once, few and many counts, or a class for expanded clones, and some rows have none.

size: NA; J: TRBJ2-1; D: TRBD2; V: TRBV7-9; DNA: TGTGCCAGCAGCCCCGGGACTAGCGGGAGTACGGACAATGAGCAGTTCTTC; CDR3: CASSPGTSGSTDNEQFF
size: NA; J: TRBJ1-1; D: TRBD1; V: TRBV5-1; DNA: TGCGCCAGCAGCCCCATCGACAGGGGAGACGCTGAAGCTTTCTTT; CDR3: CASSPIDRGDAEAFF
size: NA; J: TRBJ2-3; D: TRBD2; V: TRBV6-5; DNA: TGTGCCAGCAGTAGGCGGGAGGGGCAAGATACGCAGTATTTT; CDR3: CASSRREGQDTQYF
size: NA; J: TRBJ2-7; D: TRBD2; V: TRBV27; DNA: TGTGCCAGCAGTTTAGGGGCGGGAGGTCCCTTTTCCCCTGGCGAGCAGTACTTC; CDR3: CASSLGAGGPFSPGEQYF
size: once; J: TRBJ1-6; D: TRBD1; V: TRBV7-2; DNA: TGTGCCAGCAGCCCCGGGACAGATTCACCCCTCCACTTT; CDR3: CASSPGTDSPLHF
size: NA; J: TRBJ2-7; D: NA; V: TRBV4-3; DNA: TGCGCCAGCAGCCAAGAAGTTGGCGGAGCCTACGAGCAGTACTTC; CDR3: CASSQEVGGAYEQYF
size: NA; J: TRBJ1-2; D: NA; V: TRBV6-1; DNA: TGTGCCAGCAGTGCCCCCATCTATGGCTACACCTTC; CDR3: CASSAPIYGYTF
size: NA; J: TRBJ1-5; D: NA; V: TRBV15; DNA: TGTGCCACCAGCAGCCAGGGGTTGAGTCAGCCCCAGCATTTT; CDR3: CATSSQGLSQPQHF
size: NA; J: TRBJ2-7; D: TRBD2; V: TRBV6-1; DNA: TGTGCCAGCAGTGAGGGACTAGCGGGATATCGCTCCTACGAGCAGTACTTC; CDR3: CASSEGLAGYRSYEQYF
size: NA; J: TRBJ2-5; D: TRBD2; V: TRBV7-2; DNA: TGTGCCAGCAGCTTAGTTCCTGGACTAGCGGGTTCCCAAGAGACCCAGTACTTC; CDR3: CASSLVPGLAGSQETQYF
size: NA; J: TRBJ2-4; D: NA; V: TRBV28; DNA: TGTGCCAGCAGTTTAGCGGTAGCCAAAAACATTCAGTACTTC; CDR3: CASSLAVAKNIQYF
size: NA; J: TRBJ2-7; D: TRBD2; V: TRBV3-1/TRBV3-2; DNA: TGTGCCAGCAGTCCCCTAAGGGGGACTAGCGGGAGTAAGGACGAGCAGTACTTC; CDR3: CASSPLRGTSGSKDEQYF
size: NA; J: TRBJ2-3; D: NA; V: TRBV4-1; DNA: TGCGCCAGCAGCCGAGGAACAGGGTACAGCACAGATACGCAGTATTTT; CDR3: CASSRGTGYSTDTQYF
size: once; J: TRBJ1-4; D: TRBD1; V: TRBV7-9; DNA: TGTGCCAGCAGCTCTAAAACGGGACAGCCTAATGAAAAACTGTTTTTT; CDR3: CASSSKTGQPNEKLFF
size: NA; J: TRBJ2-7; D: NA; V: TRBV6-5; DNA: TGTGCCAGCAGTTATGAGGGCTCTCCCAGGGAGCAGTACTTC; CDR3: CASSYEGSPREQYF
size: NA; J: TRBJ2-5; D: NA; V: TRBV6-5; DNA: TGTGCCAGCAGGTACCGGACAGTTGGGGAGACCCAGTACTTC; CDR3: CASRYRTVGETQYF
size: NA; J: TRBJ2-2; D: NA; V: TRBV5-5; DNA: TGTGCCAGCAGCTTGCAGGCCCACACCGGGGAGCTGTTTTTT; CDR3: CASSLQAHTGELFF
size: NA; J: TRBJ1-3; D: NA; V: TRBV18; DNA: TGTGCCAGCTCACCTCGAGGACAAGCCTCGGACGGAAACACCATATATTTT; CDR3: CASSPRGQASDGNTIYF
size: NA; J: TRBJ1-1; D: NA; V: TRBV6-2/TRBV6-3; DNA: TGTGCCAGCAGTTACTCGTTTCCCACAGGCGTTAACACTGAAGCTTTCTTT; CDR3: CASSYSFPTGVNTEAFF
size: once; J: TRBJ1-4; D: NA; V: TRBV3-1/TRBV3-2; DNA: TGTGCCAGCACCCGACGGAGGGATGAAAAACTGTTTTTT; CDR3: CASTRRRDEKLFF
size: once; J: TRBJ2-5; D: NA; V: TRBV5-6; DNA: TGTGCCAGCAGCTTGGTGGCCACAAAAGAGACCCAGTACTTC; CDR3: CASSLVATKETQYF
size: NA; J: TRBJ2-1; D: TRBD2; V: TRBV24-1; DNA: TGTGCCACCGGGACTACAAATGAGCAGTTCTTC; CDR3: CATGTTNEQFF
size: NA; J: TRBJ1-3; D: NA; V: TRBV28; DNA: TGTGCCAGCAGTCCCCCGCGGGACCCGCGTAGCAACACCATATATTTT; CDR3: CASSPPRDPRSNTIYF